The clone carrying this T cell receptor beta chain was detected once. These data come from a study of blood T cell repertoires in COVID-19. Across the whole study: PBMCs, B-cell-depleted T cells, or T cells were the source of the cDNA or gDNA that made up the material.

The CDR3 contains 13 residues. V gave up 6 bases and J gave up 4 bases, with 16 bases separating them. Germline CDR1 is SQVTM and CDR2 is ANQGSEA. Profiled with immunoSEQ multiplex PCR; TCRdb holds only in-frame clones, not every one. The sample consists of about 24,000 clones, roughly 88% of them appearing once. J is TRBJ2-7 and V is TRBV29-1; D possibly corresponds to TRBD2 (6 bases). This clonotype originated in a human donor with active COVID-19. The donor label of this sample is uncertain. The sequenced material came from peripheral blood. CDR3 in amino acids: CSVTLANSYEQYF. CDR3 DNA: TGCAGCGTCACACTAGCTAACAGTTACGAGCAGTACTTC.